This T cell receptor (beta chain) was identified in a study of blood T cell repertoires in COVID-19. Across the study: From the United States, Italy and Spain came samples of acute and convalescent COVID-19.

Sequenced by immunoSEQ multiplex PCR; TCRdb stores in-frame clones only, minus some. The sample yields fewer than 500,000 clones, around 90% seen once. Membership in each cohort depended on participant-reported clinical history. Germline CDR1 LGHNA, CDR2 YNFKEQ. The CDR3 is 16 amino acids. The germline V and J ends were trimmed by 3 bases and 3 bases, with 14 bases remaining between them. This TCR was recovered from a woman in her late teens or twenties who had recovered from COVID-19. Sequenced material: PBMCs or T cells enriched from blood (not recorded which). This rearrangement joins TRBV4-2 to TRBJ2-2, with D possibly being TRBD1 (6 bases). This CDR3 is CASSHVSGAHTGELFF. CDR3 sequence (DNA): TGTGCCAGCAGCCATGTATCAGGGGCTCACACCGGGGAGCTGTTTTTT.